The clone carrying this T cell receptor (beta chain) appeared many times. Its cognate antigen is unknown. V dropped 5 bases and J dropped 8; count of bases not matched to a gene: 11. Germline V gives CDR1 MNHNS, CDR2 SASEGT. There are 15 residues in the CDR3. Researchers amplified the TCR beta CDR3 regions from RNA transcripts. The HTBI primer set served for first-round RT-PCR of the TCR CDR3. TCRdb recomputed calls from the multiplex PCR reads with MiXCR, one row per CDR3 protein. The sample yields fewer than 500,000 distinct CDR3 sequences, roughly 14% seen once. Not enrolled were patients with uncontrolled infection, other autoimmune disease, pregnancy or lactation. The sample originates from a study of T cells in Graves' hyperthyroidism and ophthalmopathy. Notes on the study in general: Ophthalmopathy could be told apart from stable hyperthyroidism with a 13 V-J model. Blood also showed most of the thyroid clonotypes that were expanded above 0.001. The model foresaw ophthalmopathy a median roughly 6 months prior to onset.

The source is a man between 18 and 29 years old with Graves' ophthalmopathy. What was sequenced was blood. The V and J genes are TRBV6-1 and TRBJ2-1; 8 nucleotides match TRBD2. CDR3 coding DNA: TGTGCCAGCAGTCGCGGGGGGCGGGAGATCGATGAGCAGTTCTTC. It yields the protein CASSRGGREIDEQFF.